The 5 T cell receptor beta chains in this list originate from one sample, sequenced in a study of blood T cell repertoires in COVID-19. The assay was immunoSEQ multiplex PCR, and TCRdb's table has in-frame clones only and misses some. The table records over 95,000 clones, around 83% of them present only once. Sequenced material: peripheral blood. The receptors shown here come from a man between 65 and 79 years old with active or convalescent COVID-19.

CDR3 in amino acids: CASSVGDRGEQETQYF. The CDR3 DNA sequence: TGTGCCAGCAGCGTAGGGGACAGGGGGGAGCAAGAGACCCAGTACTTC. The J gene is TRBJ2-5, the V gene TRBV9; 11 nucleotides match TRBD1. Germline assignment: CDR1 SGDLS and CDR2 YYNGEE. The CDR3 loop spans 16 amino acids. V dropped 0 bases and J dropped 2; count of bases not matched to a gene: 3.

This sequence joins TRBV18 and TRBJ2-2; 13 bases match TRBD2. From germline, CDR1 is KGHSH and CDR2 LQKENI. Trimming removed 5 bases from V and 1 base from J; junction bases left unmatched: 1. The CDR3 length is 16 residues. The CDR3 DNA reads TGTGCCAGCTCATGGACTAGCGGGGGGAACACCGGGGAGCTGTTTTTT. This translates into CASSWTSGGNTGELFF.

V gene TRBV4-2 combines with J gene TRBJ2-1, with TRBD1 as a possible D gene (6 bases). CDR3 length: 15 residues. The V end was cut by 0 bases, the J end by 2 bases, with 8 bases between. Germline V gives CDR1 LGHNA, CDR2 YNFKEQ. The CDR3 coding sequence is TGTGCCAGCAGCCAAGATGGGGGCACCTACAATGAGCAGTTCTTC. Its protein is CASSQDGGTYNEQFF.

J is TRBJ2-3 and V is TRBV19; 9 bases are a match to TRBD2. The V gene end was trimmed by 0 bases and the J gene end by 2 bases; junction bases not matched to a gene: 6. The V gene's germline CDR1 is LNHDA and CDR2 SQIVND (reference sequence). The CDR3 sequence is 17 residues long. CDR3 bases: TGTGCCAGTAGTATAGATCTGAGCGGGGGGTTCACAGATACGCAGTATTTT. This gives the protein CASSIDLSGGFTDTQYF.

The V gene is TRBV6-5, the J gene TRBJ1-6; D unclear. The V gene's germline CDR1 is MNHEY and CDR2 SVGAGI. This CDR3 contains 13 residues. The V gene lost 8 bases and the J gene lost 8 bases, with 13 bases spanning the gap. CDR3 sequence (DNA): TGTGCCAGCCGGTGGGCAGCATATTCACCCCTCCACTTT. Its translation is CASRWAAYSPLHF.